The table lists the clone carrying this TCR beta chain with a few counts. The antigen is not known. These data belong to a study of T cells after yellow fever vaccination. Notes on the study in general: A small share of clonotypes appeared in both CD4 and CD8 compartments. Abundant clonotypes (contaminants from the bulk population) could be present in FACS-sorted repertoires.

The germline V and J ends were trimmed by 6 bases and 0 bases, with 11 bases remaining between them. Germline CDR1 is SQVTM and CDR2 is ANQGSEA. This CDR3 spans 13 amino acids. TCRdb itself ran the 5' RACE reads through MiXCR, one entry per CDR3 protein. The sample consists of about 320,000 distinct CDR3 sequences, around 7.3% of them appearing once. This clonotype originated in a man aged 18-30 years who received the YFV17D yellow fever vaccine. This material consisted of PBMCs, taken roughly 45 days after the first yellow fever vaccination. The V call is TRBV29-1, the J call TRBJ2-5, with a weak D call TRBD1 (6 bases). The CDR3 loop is CSVTGPYQETQYF. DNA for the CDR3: TGCAGCGTCACAGGGCCGTACCAAGAGACCCAGTACTTC.